This T cell receptor (beta chain) appears in the sequencing data of a study of blood T cell repertoires in COVID-19. Looking at the study overall: Both acute and convalescent COVID-19 samples were obtained from the United States, Italy and Spain.

CDR3 length: 15 residues. Germline CDR1 reads LNHDA; CDR2 reads SQIVND (reference sequence). V lost 0 bases, J lost 2 bases, and 7 bases lay in between. Clones were read by immunoSEQ multiplex PCR, and TCRdb kept only the in-frame ones, dropping some. Altogether about 160,000 clones are present, roughly 85% being singletons, with the ten largest covering approximately 3%. Sequencing used peripheral blood. The sequence was obtained from a human donor with acute or convalescent COVID-19. The donor label of this sample is uncertain. The rearrangement links TRBV19 to TRBJ2-2, with unresolved D. This CDR3 is CASSIEGNNTGELFF. In nucleotides, the CDR3 is TGTGCCAGTAGTATAGAGGGCAACAACACCGGGGAGCTGTTTTTT.